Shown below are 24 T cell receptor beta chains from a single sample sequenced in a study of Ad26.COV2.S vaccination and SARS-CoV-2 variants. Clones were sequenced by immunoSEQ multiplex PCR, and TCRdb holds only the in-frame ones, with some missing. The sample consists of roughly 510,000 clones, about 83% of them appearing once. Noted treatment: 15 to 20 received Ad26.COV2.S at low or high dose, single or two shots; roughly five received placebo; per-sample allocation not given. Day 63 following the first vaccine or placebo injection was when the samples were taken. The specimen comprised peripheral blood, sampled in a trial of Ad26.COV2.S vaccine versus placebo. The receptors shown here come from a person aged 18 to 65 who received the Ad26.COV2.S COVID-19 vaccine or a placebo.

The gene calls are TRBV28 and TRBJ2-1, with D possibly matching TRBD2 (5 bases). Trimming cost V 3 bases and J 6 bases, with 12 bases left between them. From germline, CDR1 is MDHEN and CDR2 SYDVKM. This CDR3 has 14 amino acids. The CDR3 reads CASSFWGAGNEQFF. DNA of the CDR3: TGTGCCAGCAGTTTTTGGGGAGCCGGCAATGAGCAGTTCTTC.

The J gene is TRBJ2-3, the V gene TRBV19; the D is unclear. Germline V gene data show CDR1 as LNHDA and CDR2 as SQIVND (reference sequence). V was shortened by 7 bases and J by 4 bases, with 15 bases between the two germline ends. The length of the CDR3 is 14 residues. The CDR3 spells CASNTGPAADTQYF. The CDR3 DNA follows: TGTGCCAGTAATACTGGGCCCGCGGCAGATACGCAGTATTTT.

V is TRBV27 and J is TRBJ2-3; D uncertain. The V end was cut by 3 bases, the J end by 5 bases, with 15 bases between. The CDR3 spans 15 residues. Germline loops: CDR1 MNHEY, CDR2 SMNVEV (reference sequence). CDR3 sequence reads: CASSLLSRTGDTQYF. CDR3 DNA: TGTGCCAGCAGTTTGTTATCCAGGACGGGAGATACGCAGTATTTT.

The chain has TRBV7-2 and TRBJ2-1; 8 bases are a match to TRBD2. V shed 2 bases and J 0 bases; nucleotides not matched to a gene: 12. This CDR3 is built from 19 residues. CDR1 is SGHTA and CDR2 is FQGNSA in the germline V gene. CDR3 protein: CASSLWPLAGTNSYNEQFF. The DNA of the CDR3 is TGTGCCAGCAGCTTATGGCCCCTAGCGGGCACAAACTCCTACAATGAGCAGTTCTTC. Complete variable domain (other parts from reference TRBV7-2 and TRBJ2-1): GAGVSQSPSNKVTEKGKDVELRCDPISGHTALYWYRQSLGQGLEFLIYFQGNSAPDKSGLPSDRFSAERTGGSVSTLTIQRTQQEDSAVYLCASSLWPLAGTNSYNEQFFGPGTRLTVL.

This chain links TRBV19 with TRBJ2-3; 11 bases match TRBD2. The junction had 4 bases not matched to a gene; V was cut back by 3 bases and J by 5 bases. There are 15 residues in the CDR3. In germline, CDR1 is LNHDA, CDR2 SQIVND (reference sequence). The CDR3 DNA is TGTGCCAGTAGTATTATAGCGGGAGGGGGAGATACGCAGTATTTT. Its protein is CASSIIAGGGDTQYF.

The chain's CDR3 is CACRGGPDTQYF. Here the CDR3 DNA reads TGTGCCTGCCGCGGGGGCCCAGATACGCAGTATTTT. The chain carries TRBV12-3 or TRBV12-4 and TRBJ2-3, with D possibly matching TRBD2 (7 bases). Trimming removed 11 bases from V and 4 bases from J, with 13 bases in between. The CDR3 runs to 12 residues.

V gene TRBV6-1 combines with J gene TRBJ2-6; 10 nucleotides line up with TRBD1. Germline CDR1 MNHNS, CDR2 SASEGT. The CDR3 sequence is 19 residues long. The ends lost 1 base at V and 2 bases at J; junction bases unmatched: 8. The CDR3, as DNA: TGTGCCAGCAGTGAAGTGACAGGGGGCGCATCCCCTGGGGCCAACGTCCTGACTTTC. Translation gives CASSEVTGGASPGANVLTF.

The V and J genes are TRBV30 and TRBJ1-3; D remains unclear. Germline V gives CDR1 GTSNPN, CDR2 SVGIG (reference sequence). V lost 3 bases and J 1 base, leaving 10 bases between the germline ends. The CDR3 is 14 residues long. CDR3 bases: TGTGCCTGGAGCGGTCGGCATTCTGGAAACACCATATATTTT. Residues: CAWSGRHSGNTIYF.

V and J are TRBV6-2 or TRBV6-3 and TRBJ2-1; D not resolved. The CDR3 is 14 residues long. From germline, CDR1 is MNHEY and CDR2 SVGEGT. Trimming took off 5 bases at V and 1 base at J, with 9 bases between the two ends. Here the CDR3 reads CASSGQPSYNEQFF. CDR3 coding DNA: TGTGCCAGCAGTGGGCAGCCTTCCTACAATGAGCAGTTCTTC.

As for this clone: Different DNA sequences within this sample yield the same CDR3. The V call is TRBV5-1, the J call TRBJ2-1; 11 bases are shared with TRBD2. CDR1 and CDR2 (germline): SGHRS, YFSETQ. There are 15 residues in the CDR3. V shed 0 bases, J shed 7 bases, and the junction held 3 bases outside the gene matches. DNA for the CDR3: TGCGCCAGCAGCTTGGTACTAGCGGGGGAAAATGAGCAGTTCTTC. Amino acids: CASSLVLAGENEQFF.

The CDR3 is CASREQGAGGSETQYF. In nucleotides, the CDR3 is TGTGCCAGCAGAGAACAGGGGGCAGGGGGATCAGAGACCCAGTACTTC. The chain links TRBV28 to TRBJ2-5; 9 nucleotides agree with TRBD1. V trimming: 6 bases; J trimming: 4 bases; junction bases outside the gene matches: 12. Germline lookup yields CDR1 MDHEN and CDR2 SYDVKM. The CDR3 contains 16 residues.

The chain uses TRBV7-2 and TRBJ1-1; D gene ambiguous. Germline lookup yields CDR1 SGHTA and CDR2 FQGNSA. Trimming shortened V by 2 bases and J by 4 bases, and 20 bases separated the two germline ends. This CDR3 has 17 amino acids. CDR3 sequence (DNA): TGTGCCAGCAGCTTACAATCTGGCGGTTCCTTAAGCACTGAAGCTTTCTTT. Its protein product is CASSLQSGGSLSTEAFF.

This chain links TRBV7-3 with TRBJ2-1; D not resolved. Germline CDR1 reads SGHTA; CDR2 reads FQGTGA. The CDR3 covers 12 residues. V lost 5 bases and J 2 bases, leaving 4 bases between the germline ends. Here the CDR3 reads CASSLAYNEQFF. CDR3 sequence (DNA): TGTGCCAGCAGCCTGGCCTACAATGAGCAGTTCTTC.

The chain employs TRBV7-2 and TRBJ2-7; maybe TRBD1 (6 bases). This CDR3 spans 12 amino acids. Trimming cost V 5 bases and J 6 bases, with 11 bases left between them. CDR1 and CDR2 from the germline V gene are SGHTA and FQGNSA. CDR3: CASSLLGGEQYF. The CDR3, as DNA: TGTGCCAGCAGCCTCCTAGGGGGCGAGCAGTACTTC.

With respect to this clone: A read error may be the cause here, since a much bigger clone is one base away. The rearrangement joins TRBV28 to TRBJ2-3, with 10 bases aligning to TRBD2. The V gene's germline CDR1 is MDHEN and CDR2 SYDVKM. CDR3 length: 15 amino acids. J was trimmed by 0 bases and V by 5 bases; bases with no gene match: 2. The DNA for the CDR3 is TGTGCCAGCAGTCAGACTAGCGGGAGCACAGATACGCAGTATTTT. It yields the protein CASSQTSGSTDTQYF.

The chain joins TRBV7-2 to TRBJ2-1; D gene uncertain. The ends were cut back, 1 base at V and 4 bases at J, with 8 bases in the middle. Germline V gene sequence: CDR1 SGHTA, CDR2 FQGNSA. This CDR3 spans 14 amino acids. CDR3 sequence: CASSLGRAYNEQFF. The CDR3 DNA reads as TGTGCCAGCAGCTTAGGGCGCGCGTACAATGAGCAGTTCTTC. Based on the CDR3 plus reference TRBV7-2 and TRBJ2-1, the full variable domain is GAGVSQSPSNKVTEKGKDVELRCDPISGHTALYWYRQSLGQGLEFLIYFQGNSAPDKSGLPSDRFSAERTGGSVSTLTIQRTQQEDSAVYLCASSLGRAYNEQFFGPGTRLTVL.

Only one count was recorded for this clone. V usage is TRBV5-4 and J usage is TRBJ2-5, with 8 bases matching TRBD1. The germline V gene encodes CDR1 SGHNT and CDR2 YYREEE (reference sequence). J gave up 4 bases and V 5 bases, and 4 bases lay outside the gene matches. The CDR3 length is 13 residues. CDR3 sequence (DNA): TGTGCCAGCAGGACCCAGGGGGCAGAGACCCAGTACTTC. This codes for CASRTQGAETQYF.

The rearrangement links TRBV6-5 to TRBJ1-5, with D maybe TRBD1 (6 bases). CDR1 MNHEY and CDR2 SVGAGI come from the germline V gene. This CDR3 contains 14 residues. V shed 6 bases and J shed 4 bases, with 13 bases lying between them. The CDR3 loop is CASRTGYSNQPQHF. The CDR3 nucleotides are TGTGCCAGCAGAACAGGGTATTCGAATCAGCCCCAGCATTTT.

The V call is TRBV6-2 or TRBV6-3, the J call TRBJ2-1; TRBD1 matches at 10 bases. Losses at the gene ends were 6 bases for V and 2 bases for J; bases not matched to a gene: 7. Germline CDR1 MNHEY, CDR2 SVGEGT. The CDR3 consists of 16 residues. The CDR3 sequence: CASSNAGTGAYNEQFF. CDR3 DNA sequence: TGTGCCAGCAGCAACGCCGGGACAGGGGCCTACAATGAGCAGTTCTTC.

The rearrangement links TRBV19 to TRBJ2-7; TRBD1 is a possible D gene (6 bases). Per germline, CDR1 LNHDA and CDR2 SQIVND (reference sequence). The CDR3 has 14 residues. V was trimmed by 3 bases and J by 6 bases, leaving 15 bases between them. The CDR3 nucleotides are TGTGCCAGTAGTATGACAGGAAGCCTGGCCGAGCAGTACTTC. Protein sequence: CASSMTGSLAEQYF. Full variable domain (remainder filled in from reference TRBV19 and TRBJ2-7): DGGITQSPKYLFRKEGQNVTLSCEQNLNHDAMYWYRQDPGQGLRLIYYSQIVNDFQKGDIAEGYSVSREKKESFPLTVTSAQKNPTAFYLCASSMTGSLAEQYFGPGTRLTVT.

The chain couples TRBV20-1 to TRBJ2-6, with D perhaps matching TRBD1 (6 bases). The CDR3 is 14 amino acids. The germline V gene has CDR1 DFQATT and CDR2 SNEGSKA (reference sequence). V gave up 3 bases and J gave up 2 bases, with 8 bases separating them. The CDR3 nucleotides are TGCAGTGCTAGTGCAGGGGCTGGGGCCAACGTCCTGACTTTC. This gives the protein CSASAGAGANVLTF.

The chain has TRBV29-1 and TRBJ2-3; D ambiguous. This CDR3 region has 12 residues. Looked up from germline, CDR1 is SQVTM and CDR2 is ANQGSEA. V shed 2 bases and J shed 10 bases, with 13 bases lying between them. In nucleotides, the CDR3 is TGCAGCGTTGAACCCTCCGTGGGCTCGCAGTATTTT. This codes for CSVEPSVGSQYF.

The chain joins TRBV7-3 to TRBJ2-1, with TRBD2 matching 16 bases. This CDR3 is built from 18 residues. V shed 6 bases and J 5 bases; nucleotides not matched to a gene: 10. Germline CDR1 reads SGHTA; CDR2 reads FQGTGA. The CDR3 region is CASSQGTSGRVPDNEQFF. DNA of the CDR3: TGTGCCAGCAGTCAAGGGACTAGCGGGAGGGTTCCGGACAATGAGCAGTTCTTC.

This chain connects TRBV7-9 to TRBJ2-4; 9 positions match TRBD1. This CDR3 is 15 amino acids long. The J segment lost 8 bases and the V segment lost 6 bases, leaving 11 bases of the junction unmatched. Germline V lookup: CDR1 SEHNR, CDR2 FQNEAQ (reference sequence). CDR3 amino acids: CASSTTGGSADIQYF. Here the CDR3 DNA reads TGTGCCAGCAGTACGACAGGGGGGTCGGCGGACATTCAGTACTTC.